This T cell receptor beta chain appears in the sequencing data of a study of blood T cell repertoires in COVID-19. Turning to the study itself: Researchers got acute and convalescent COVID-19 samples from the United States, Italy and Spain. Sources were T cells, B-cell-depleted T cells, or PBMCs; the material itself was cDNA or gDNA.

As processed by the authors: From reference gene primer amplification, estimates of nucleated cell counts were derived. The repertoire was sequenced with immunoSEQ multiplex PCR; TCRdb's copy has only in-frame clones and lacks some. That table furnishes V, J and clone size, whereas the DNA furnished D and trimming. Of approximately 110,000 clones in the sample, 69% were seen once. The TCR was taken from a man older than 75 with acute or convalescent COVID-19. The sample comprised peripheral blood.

The CDR3 reads CASSYRESEAFF. The CDR3 nucleotides read TGTGCCAGCAGTTACCGGGAGTCTGAAGCTTTCTTT. This chain links TRBV6-6 with TRBJ1-1; the D is unclear. Trimming took 2 bases from V and 6 from J, leaving 7 bases between them. The CDR3 extends over 12 amino acids. Germline-derived CDR1 and CDR2 are MNHNY and SVGAGI (reference sequence).